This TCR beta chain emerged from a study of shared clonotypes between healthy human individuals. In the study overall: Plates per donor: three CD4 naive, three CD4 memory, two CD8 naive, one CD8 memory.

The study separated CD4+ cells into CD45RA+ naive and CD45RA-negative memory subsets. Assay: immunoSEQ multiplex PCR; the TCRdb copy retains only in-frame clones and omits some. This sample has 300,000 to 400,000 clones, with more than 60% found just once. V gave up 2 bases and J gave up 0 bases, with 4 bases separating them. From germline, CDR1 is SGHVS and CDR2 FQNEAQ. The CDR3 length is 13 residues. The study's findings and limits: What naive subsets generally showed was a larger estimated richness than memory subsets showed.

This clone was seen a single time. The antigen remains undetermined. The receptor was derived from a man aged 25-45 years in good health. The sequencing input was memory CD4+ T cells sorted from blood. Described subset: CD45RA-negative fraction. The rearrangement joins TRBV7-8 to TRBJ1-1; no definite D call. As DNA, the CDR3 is TGTGCCAGCAGCTTAACAATGAACACTGAAGCTTTCTTT. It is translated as CASSLTMNTEAFF.